This TCR beta chain was sequenced during a study of cytomegalovirus exposure and HLA in healthy donors. The germline gives CDR1 SGHAT, CDR2 FQNNGV. The CDR3 sequence is 14 residues long. V shed 5 bases and J 3 bases; nucleotides not matched to a gene: 3. Study findings and constraints: There were under 200 TCR beta chains listed as cytomegalovirus-associated. Some V segments, including TRBV6-2 and TRBV6-3, were excluded as indistinguishable. Earlier analysis found most TCR beta V segments productive about 87% or about 30% of the time.

PCR was performed using 60 Vbeta and 13 Jbeta primers. Repertoires were generated with immunoSEQ multiplex PCR, while TCRdb's copy carries only in-frame clones and drops some. The profile shows over 95,000 clones, under 85% of them singletons. A note on this clone: Its antigen is undetermined.

Healthy bone marrow donors supplied every sample. Source material: PBMCs. The sequence came from a man aged 35-49 years in good health and CMV-seropositive. The chain links TRBV11-2 to TRBJ2-3, with TRBD2 matching over 9 bases. The CDR3 reads CASSPSGATDTQYF. The CDR3 DNA follows: TGTGCCAGCAGCCCTAGCGGGGCGACAGATACGCAGTATTTT.